A single sample gave rise to the 26 T cell receptor beta chains below, sequenced in a study of naive CD8 T cells in extremely preterm neonates. Repertoires were generated with immunoSEQ multiplex PCR, while TCRdb's copy carries only in-frame clones and drops some. The sample shows 7,000 or so clones, less than 98% of them seen only once. The sequencing sample was made of naive CD8+ T cells from blood. The receptors were sampled from a human donor in good health.

The chain combines TRBV5-6 with TRBJ2-7, with 10 bases lining up with TRBD1. The CDR3 is 14 amino acids. Germline values: CDR1 SGHDT, CDR2 YYEEEE. V trimming: 2 bases; J trimming: 5 bases; junction bases outside the gene matches: 4. The CDR3 is CASSFGTGEHEQYF. The CDR3 coding sequence is TGTGCCAGCAGCTTCGGGACAGGGGAACACGAGCAGTACTTC.

J is TRBJ2-1 and V is TRBV9, with D possibly being TRBD1 (5 bases). The CDR3 consists of 16 residues. V lost 3 bases to trimming and J lost 5 bases, with 18 bases between them. Germline CDR1 reads SGDLS; CDR2 reads YYNGEE. CDR3 loop: CASSEALVVRDNEQFF. DNA for the CDR3: TGTGCCAGCAGCGAGGCCCTCGTTGTCAGGGACAATGAGCAGTTCTTC.

The genes are TRBV28 and TRBJ2-7; D is ambiguous. V was cut by 3 bases and J by 3 bases, with 6 bases left in between. The CDR3 runs to 12 residues. The germline gives CDR1 MDHEN, CDR2 SYDVKM. The CDR3: CASSFTVYEQYF. The CDR3 DNA is TGTGCCAGCAGTTTTACGGTCTACGAGCAGTACTTC.

This chain connects TRBV9 to TRBJ2-5, with 11 positions matching TRBD1. Germline CDR1 is SGDLS and CDR2 is YYNGEE. Trimming took 4 bases from V and 3 from J; bases not matched to a gene: 8. CDR3 length: 16 amino acids. The CDR3 is CASSSWGTGGKETQYF. The CDR3 bases are TGTGCCAGCAGCAGTTGGGGGACAGGGGGTAAAGAGACCCAGTACTTC.

The V gene is TRBV25-1, the J gene TRBJ1-1; no definite D call. V was pared by 1 base and J by 4 bases, with 7 bases between. This CDR3 is built from 13 residues. From germline, CDR1 is MGHDK and CDR2 SYGVNS. CDR3: CASSESTFTEAFF. CDR3 DNA sequence: TGTGCCAGCAGTGAATCTACCTTCACTGAAGCTTTCTTT.

The chain combines TRBV5-6 with TRBJ2-7; D may be TRBD1 (5 bases). The CDR3 runs 13 residues. Germline loops: CDR1 SGHDT, CDR2 YYEEEE. Trimming took off 4 bases at V and 1 base at J, with 9 bases between the two ends. The CDR3 nucleotides read TGTGCCAGCAGCCAAGGGGAATCCTACGAGCAGTACTTC. Translating gives CASSQGESYEQYF.

V and J are TRBV7-9 and TRBJ1-1; the D is unclear. Germline V gene sequence: CDR1 SEHNR, CDR2 FQNEAQ (reference sequence). The ends were cut back, 5 bases at V and 5 bases at J, with 15 bases in the middle. The CDR3 has 14 residues. CDR3 sequence: CASSADWTRTEAFF. The CDR3 bases are TGTGCCAGCAGCGCGGACTGGACTCGGACTGAAGCTTTCTTT.

This clone was recorded once. The chain employs TRBV28 and TRBJ1-6; possible D gene TRBD1, 5 bases. The CDR3 loop spans 14 amino acids. Between the trimmed V and J ends, which lost 5 bases and 6 bases, there was a span of 11 bases. From germline, CDR1 is MDHEN and CDR2 SYDVKM. The CDR3 is CASSGGRGNSPLHF. The CDR3, as DNA: TGTGCCAGCAGTGGAGGGAGGGGTAATTCACCCCTCCACTTT.

The V gene is TRBV19, the J gene TRBJ1-5; no definite D call. The CDR3 contains 15 residues. V lost 7 bases to trimming and J lost 0 bases, with 13 bases between them. CDR1 is LNHDA, CDR2 SQIVND, per germline (reference sequence). CDR3 sequence (DNA): TGTGCCAGTACCGACTTTGGAAATAGCAATCAGCCCCAGCATTTT. This sequence encodes CASTDFGNSNQPQHF.

The chain is built from TRBV4-1 and TRBJ1-3; D is unresolved. CDR1 and CDR2 from the germline V gene are MGHRA and YSYEKL. V was cut by 3 bases and J by 0 bases, with 12 bases left in between. The length of the CDR3 is 16 residues. CDR3 nucleotides: TGCGCCAGCAGCCAGGAGGGAATTAGCTCTGGAAACACCATATATTTT. This translates into CASSQEGISSGNTIYF.

The chain couples TRBV7-9 to TRBJ2-1; 9 bases map to TRBD2. Per the germline V gene, CDR1 is SEHNR and CDR2 is FQNEAQ (reference sequence). CDR3 size: 16 residues. Unmatched junction bases numbered 12, after V lost 5 bases and J lost 7 bases. The chain's CDR3 is CASSLLGGGANNEQFF. The CDR3 DNA reads as TGTGCCAGCAGCCTCTTAGGCGGGGGGGCAAATAATGAGCAGTTCTTC.

The rearrangement joins TRBV30 to TRBJ2-1; D perhaps matches TRBD2 (6 bases). CDR3 length: 15 residues. With 3 bases removed from V and 1 base from J, the gap between germline ends came to 13 bases. Germline V gives CDR1 GTSNPN, CDR2 SVGIG (reference sequence). CDR3: CAWRLSGGSYNEQFF. DNA for the CDR3: TGTGCCTGGAGGCTGTCCGGGGGTTCCTACAATGAGCAGTTCTTC. Combining the CDR3 with reference TRBV30 and TRBJ2-1 gives the whole variable domain SQTIHQWPATLVQPVGSPLSLECTVEGTSNPNLYWYRQAAGRGLQLLFYSVGIGQISSEVPQNLSASRPQDRQFILSSKKLLLSDSGFYLCAWRLSGGSYNEQFFGPGTRLTVL.

The V call is TRBV25-1, the J call TRBJ1-2; D gene uncertain. The CDR3 is 13 amino acids. Between the trimmed V and J ends, which lost 1 base and 7 bases, there was a span of 10 bases. Germline loops: CDR1 MGHDK, CDR2 SYGVNS. The chain's CDR3 is CASSESGRGGYTF. DNA of the CDR3: TGTGCCAGCAGTGAATCCGGTCGGGGTGGCTACACCTTC.

The chain recombines TRBV5-1 with TRBJ1-2, with D maybe TRBD1 (5 bases). Germline CDR1 SGHRS, CDR2 YFSETQ. The CDR3 contains 14 residues. The germline V and J ends were trimmed by 4 bases and 8 bases, with 18 bases remaining between them. The CDR3 protein is CASSEAPGRKGYTF. CDR3 nucleotides: TGCGCCAGCAGCGAAGCACCAGGGAGGAAGGGCTACACCTTC. The variable domain in full, completed from reference TRBV5-1 and TRBJ1-2, reads KAGVTQTPRYLIKTRGQQVTLSCSPISGHRSVSWYQQTPGQGLQFLFEYFSETQRNKGNFPGRFSGRQFSNSRSEMNVSTLELGDSALYLCASSEAPGRKGYTFGSGTRLTVV.

CDR3 region: CASTPIQDINEKLFF. The CDR3 DNA is TGTGCCAGCACCCCGATACAGGATATTAATGAAAAACTGTTTTTT. The genes are TRBV28 and TRBJ1-4; a weak D match, TRBD1 (5 bases). The length of the CDR3 is 15 residues. Germline V gene data show CDR1 as MDHEN and CDR2 as SYDVKM. With 7 bases removed from V and 4 bases from J, the gap between germline ends came to 16 bases.

The chain links TRBV7-8 to TRBJ1-5; D call uncertain. The germline V and J ends were trimmed by 5 bases and 3 bases, with 5 bases remaining between them. Per the germline V gene, CDR1 is SGHVS and CDR2 is FQNEAQ. This CDR3 is 12 amino acids long. This chain's CDR3 is CASSGDNQPQHF. The CDR3 DNA reads as TGTGCCAGCAGCGGAGACAATCAGCCCCAGCATTTT.

The J gene is TRBJ1-1, the V gene TRBV27; D is possibly TRBD1 (5 bases). The CDR3 is made up of 13 amino acids. V lost 3 bases and J lost 5, with 10 bases in between. CDR1 MNHEY and CDR2 SMNVEV come from the germline V gene (reference sequence). The CDR3 loop is CASSFGGGTEAFF. CDR3 coding DNA: TGTGCCAGCAGTTTCGGGGGGGGGACTGAAGCTTTCTTT.

The rearrangement links TRBV7-3 to TRBJ1-1, with 8 bases identical to TRBD1. The trim removed 2 bases at V and 5 bases at J, leaving 7 bases unmatched. This CDR3 is 15 amino acids long. Germline V CDR1 and CDR2: SGHTA, FQGTGA. CDR3 coding DNA: TGTGCCAGCAGCTTAGTAGGACAGGGAAGAACTGAAGCTTTCTTT. As protein: CASSLVGQGRTEAFF.

The chain is built from TRBV7-8 and TRBJ2-3; 10 bases line up with TRBD2. From germline, CDR1 is SGHVS and CDR2 FQNEAQ. The CDR3 has 16 residues. J was trimmed by 1 base and V by 5 bases; bases with no gene match: 6. The CDR3 DNA reads TGTGCCAGCAGCCCAAGTCTAGCGGGAGGCACAGATACGCAGTATTTT. Translated: CASSPSLAGGTDTQYF.

V is TRBV15 and J is TRBJ2-7, with 8 bases fitting TRBD1. Germline CDR1 and CDR2: LNHNV and YYDKDF (reference sequence). The CDR3 spans 18 residues. V lost 0 bases to trimming and J lost 2 bases; unmatched junction nucleotides: 12. CDR3 in amino acids: CATSREIPQGETPYEQYF. CDR3 DNA sequence: TGTGCCACCAGCAGAGAAATCCCACAGGGGGAAACCCCCTACGAGCAGTACTTC.

This sequence joins TRBV7-3 and TRBJ2-5; 10 bases fit TRBD2. The ends lost 5 bases at V and 7 bases at J; junction bases unmatched: 10. Per germline, CDR1 SGHTA and CDR2 FQGTGA. CDR3 length: 15 residues. CDR3 DNA: TGTGCCAGCAGCCCGGGACTAGCGCCCCCCGGGACCCAGTACTTC. This encodes CASSPGLAPPGTQYF. Combining the CDR3 with reference TRBV7-3 and TRBJ2-5 gives the whole variable domain GAGVSQTPSNKVTEKGKYVELRCDPISGHTALYWYRQSLGQGPEFLIYFQGTGAADDSGLPNDRFFAVRPEGSVSTLKIQRTERGDSAVYLCASSPGLAPPGTQYFGPGTRLLVL.

The chain recombines TRBV4-3 with TRBJ1-4, with a tentative D call TRBD1 (6 bases). This CDR3 is 15 amino acids long. Trimming cost V 6 bases and J 5 bases, with 16 bases left between them. In germline, CDR1 is LGHNA, CDR2 YSLEER. Here the CDR3 reads CASRPKQGSNEKLFF. In DNA form, the CDR3 reads TGCGCCAGCAGACCAAAACAGGGCTCCAATGAAAAACTGTTTTTT.

This clone occurred once. This chain uses TRBV4-1 with TRBJ2-3, with 8 bases lining up with TRBD2. Germline V gives CDR1 MGHRA, CDR2 YSYEKL. Germline trimming cut 1 base from V and 2 bases from J; bases unmatched to any gene: 14. CDR3 length: 19 amino acids. Written as DNA, the CDR3 is TGCGCCAGCAGCCAAGGAGAAGGTACTAGCGGATTCTACACAGATACGCAGTATTTT. It codes for CASSQGEGTSGFYTDTQYF.

This chain joins TRBV9 and TRBJ1-1; 8 bases are a match to TRBD1. CDR1 and CDR2 from the germline V gene are SGDLS and YYNGEE. With V trimmed by 4 bases and J by 4 bases, 9 bases remained unmatched. The CDR3 loop spans 15 amino acids. This CDR3 reads CASSPRQGRGTEAFF. In nucleotides, the CDR3 is TGTGCCAGCAGCCCCCGACAGGGGAGGGGCACTGAAGCTTTCTTT.

The chain recombines TRBV9 with TRBJ1-5, with a possible D match to TRBD1 (5 bases). The CDR3 sequence is 15 residues long. Between the trimmed V and J ends, which lost 0 bases and 4 bases, there was a span of 11 bases. Germline V gene lookup returns CDR1 SGDLS and CDR2 YYNGEE. The CDR3 DNA sequence: TGTGCCAGCAGCGTAGGGGGCGCAGATAATCAGCCCCAGCATTTT. This gives the protein CASSVGGADNQPQHF.

The gene calls are TRBV7-6 and TRBJ2-5; TRBD2 matches at 8 bases. The CDR3 has 14 amino acids. In germline, CDR1 is SGHVS, CDR2 FNYEAQ. V gave up 3 bases and J gave up 1 base; unmatched junction bases: 1. For the CDR3, the DNA is TGTGCCAGCAGCTTTAGCGGGGCCCAAGAGACCCAGTACTTC. This encodes CASSFSGAQETQYF.